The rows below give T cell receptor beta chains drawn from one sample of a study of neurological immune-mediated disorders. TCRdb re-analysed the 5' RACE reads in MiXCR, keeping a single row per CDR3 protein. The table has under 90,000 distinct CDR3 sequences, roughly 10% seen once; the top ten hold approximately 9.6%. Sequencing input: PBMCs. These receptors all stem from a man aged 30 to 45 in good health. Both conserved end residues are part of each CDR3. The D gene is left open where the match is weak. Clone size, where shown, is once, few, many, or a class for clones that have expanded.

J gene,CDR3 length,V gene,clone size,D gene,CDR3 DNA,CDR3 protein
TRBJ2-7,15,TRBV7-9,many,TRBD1,TGTGCCAGCAGCTTAGCGACAGGGGGGTCCTACGAGCAGTACTTC,CASSLATGGSYEQYF
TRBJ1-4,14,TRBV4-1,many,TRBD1,TGCGCCAGCAGCCGACGGACAGGGGGTGAAAAACTGTTTTTT,CASSRRTGGEKLFF
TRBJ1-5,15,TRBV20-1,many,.,TGCAGTGCTAGAGGGGTCAGGGGTAGCAATCAGCCCCAGCATTTT,CSARGVRGSNQPQHF
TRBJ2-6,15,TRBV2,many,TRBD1,TGTGCCGCCGGAACAGGGGGCTCTGGGGCCAACGTCCTGACTTTC,CAAGTGGSGANVLTF
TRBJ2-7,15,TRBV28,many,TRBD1,TGTGCCAGCAGCTCAGGGGGCGCAGGAAACTACGAGCAGTACTTC,CASSSGGAGNYEQYF
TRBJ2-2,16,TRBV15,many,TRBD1,TGTGCCACCAGCCCGGAGGGACAGGAGAACACCGGGGAGCTGTTTTTT,CATSPEGQENTGELFF
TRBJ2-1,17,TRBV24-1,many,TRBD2,TGTGCCACCAGTGATAGATTTAGCGGGAGGCCCTACAATGAGCAGTTCTTC,CATSDRFSGRPYNEQFF
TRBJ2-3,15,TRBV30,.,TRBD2,TGTGCCTGGATACCCAGCGGGGTATCCACAGATACGCAGTATTTT,CAWIPSGVSTDTQYF
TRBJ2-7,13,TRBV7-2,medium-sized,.,TGTGCCAGCAGCTTTTCCGGGTGGTACGAGCAGTACTTC,CASSFSGWYEQYF
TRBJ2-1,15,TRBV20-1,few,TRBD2,TGCAGTGCTAGGGAGCGGGAGGGGCCCCCGTATGAGCAGTTCTTC,CSAREREGPPYEQFF
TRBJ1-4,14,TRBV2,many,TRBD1,TGTGCCAGCAGCCCCGGGACAGGGGGCTACAAACTGTTTTTT,CASSPGTGGYKLFF
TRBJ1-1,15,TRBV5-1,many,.,TGCGCCAGCAGCCCCCAGGGGACGATGAACACTGAAGCTTTCTTT,CASSPQGTMNTEAFF
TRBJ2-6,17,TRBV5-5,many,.,TGTGCCAGCAGCTTGACACAGTTTCGCTCTGGGGCCAACGTCCTGACTTTC,CASSLTQFRSGANVLTF
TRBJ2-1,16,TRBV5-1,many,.,TGCGCCAGCAGCTTGGCCTGGGATAACTCCTACAATGAGCAGTTCTTC,CASSLAWDNSYNEQFF
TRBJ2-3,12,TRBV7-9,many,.,TGTGCGAATTCGGCTGGATCAGATACGCAGTATTTT,CANSAGSDTQYF
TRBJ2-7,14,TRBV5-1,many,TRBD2,TGCGCCAGCAGCCGATCTAGCGGGAGGGACGAGCAGTACTTC,CASSRSSGRDEQYF
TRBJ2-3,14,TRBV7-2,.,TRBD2,TGTGCCAGCAACCTAGCGGGAGCTACAGATACGCAGTATTTT,CASNLAGATDTQYF
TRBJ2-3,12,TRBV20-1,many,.,TGCAGTGCTAGAGAGCCATCAGATACGCAGTATTTT,CSAREPSDTQYF
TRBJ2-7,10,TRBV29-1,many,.,TGCAGCGTTGAAACGGGGGAGCAGTACTTC,CSVETGEQYF
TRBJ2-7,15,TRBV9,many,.,TGTGCCAGCAGCGTAGGGCACACCCGCTCCTACGAGCAGTACTTC,CASSVGHTRSYEQYF
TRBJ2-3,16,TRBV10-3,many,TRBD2,TGTGCCATCAGTGAGTCTCAGCGGGAGGAGGCAGATACGCAGTATTTT,CAISESQREEADTQYF
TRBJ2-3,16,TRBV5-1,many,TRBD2,TGCGCCAGCAGCCCCAAGGTTGCGGGGGACACAGATACGCAGTATTTT,CASSPKVAGDTDTQYF